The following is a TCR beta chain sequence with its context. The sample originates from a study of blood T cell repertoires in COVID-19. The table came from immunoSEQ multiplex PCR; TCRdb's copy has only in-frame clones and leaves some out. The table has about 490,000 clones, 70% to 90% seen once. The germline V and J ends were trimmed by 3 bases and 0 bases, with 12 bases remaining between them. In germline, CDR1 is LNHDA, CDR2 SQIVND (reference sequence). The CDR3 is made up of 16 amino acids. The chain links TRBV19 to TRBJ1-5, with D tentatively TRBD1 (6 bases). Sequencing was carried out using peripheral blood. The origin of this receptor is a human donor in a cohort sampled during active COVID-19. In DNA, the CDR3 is TGTGCCAGTAGTATCGACACAGGGAATAGCAATCAGCCCCAGCATTTT. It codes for CASSIDTGNSNQPQHF. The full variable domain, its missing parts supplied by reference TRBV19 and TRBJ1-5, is DGGITQSPKYLFRKEGQNVTLSCEQNLNHDAMYWYRQDPGQGLRLIYYSQIVNDFQKGDIAEGYSVSREKKESFPLTVTSAQKNPTAFYLCASSIDTGNSNQPQHFGDGTRLSIL.